The 10 T cell receptor beta chains below come from one sample, sequenced in a study of T cell changes during pregnancy in multiple sclerosis. Repertoires were generated with immunoSEQ multiplex PCR, while TCRdb's copy carries only in-frame clones and drops some. Seen here are about 130,000 clones, about 96% observed once, and the top ten hold 0.4% to 0.5%. The sample was peripheral blood, taken after pregnancy. These TCRs come from a female donor with multiple sclerosis, enrolled in a pregnancy study.

This clone was picked up one time. The chain links TRBV5-4 to TRBJ2-3, with 8 bases matching TRBD2. V shed 2 bases and J 1 base; nucleotides not matched to a gene: 12. The CDR3 is made up of 18 amino acids. Germline assignment: CDR1 SGHNT and CDR2 YYREEE (reference sequence). For the CDR3, the DNA is TGTGCCAGCAGCTTCACTCGCACACTAGCGGTGCGCACAGATACGCAGTATTTT. Translated, it gives CASSFTRTLAVRTDTQYF.

The count of this clone is one. This chain connects TRBV5-1 to TRBJ2-1; 11 positions match TRBD2. This CDR3 comprises 17 residues. V was clipped by 0 bases and J by 7 bases; unmatched bases: 9. Germline CDR1 SGHRS, CDR2 YFSETQ. CDR3 sequence: CASSLALAGGGGNEQFF. The CDR3 bases are TGCGCCAGCAGCTTGGCCCTAGCGGGAGGCGGCGGGAATGAGCAGTTCTTC. Using reference TRBV5-1 and TRBJ2-1 for the parts outside the CDR3, the full variable domain is KAGVTQTPRYLIKTRGQQVTLSCSPISGHRSVSWYQQTPGQGLQFLFEYFSETQRNKGNFPGRFSGRQFSNSRSEMNVSTLELGDSALYLCASSLALAGGGGNEQFFGPGTRLTVL.

This clone occurred once. The V call is TRBV28, the J call TRBJ2-6; D is uncertain. CDR3 size: 16 residues. Per the germline V gene, CDR1 is MDHEN and CDR2 is SYDVKM. Deletions cut 5 bases from V and 0 bases from J, with 11 bases between. In nucleotides, the CDR3 is TGTGCCAGCAGTACCACCCGGAGCTCTGGGGCCAACGTCCTGACTTTC. Translation: CASSTTRSSGANVLTF.

V is TRBV15 and J is TRBJ2-2; D is perhaps TRBD2 (6 bases). Germline V gene data show CDR1 as LNHNV and CDR2 as YYDKDF (reference sequence). This CDR3 is built from 16 residues. V dropped 2 bases and J dropped 1 base, with 11 bases sitting between them. The CDR3 bases are TGTGCCACCAGCAGAAACCGGGGGTTGAACACCGGGGAGCTGTTTTTT. Its translation is CATSRNRGLNTGELFF. The full variable domain, rest sourced from reference TRBV15 and TRBJ2-2, is DAMVIQNPRYQVTQFGKPVTLSCSQTLNHNVMYWYQQKSSQAPKLLFHYYDKDFNNEADTPDNFQSRRPNTSFCFLDIRSPGLGDTAMYLCATSRNRGLNTGELFFGEGSRLTVL.

V is TRBV12-2 and J is TRBJ2-7; the table's TRBD2 call for D was not verified on the DNA. TRBV12-2 is listed as a pseudogene. The CDR3 is made up of 16 amino acids. CDR3 region: CASRLARGEQTYEQYF. CDR3 DNA: TGTGCAAGTCGCTTAGCCCGCGGGGAACAGACTTACGAGCAGTACTTC.

The chain recombines TRBV9 with TRBJ2-2; D remains unclear. CDR3 length: 15 amino acids. The germline V gene encodes CDR1 SGDLS and CDR2 YYNGEE. The V gene lost 3 bases and the J gene lost 4 bases, with 13 bases spanning the gap. CDR3 loop: CASSASLGPTGELFF. The CDR3, as DNA: TGTGCCAGCAGCGCCAGCTTGGGCCCCACCGGGGAGCTGTTTTTT.

The V and J genes are TRBV30 and TRBJ2-7, with 11 nucleotides matching TRBD2. CDR1 is GTSNPN and CDR2 is SVGIG in the germline V gene (reference sequence). Trimming removed 1 base from V and 2 bases from J; junction bases left unmatched: 1. The CDR3 contains 14 residues. CDR3 protein: CAWSETSGAYEQYF. DNA for the CDR3: TGTGCCTGGAGTGAGACTAGCGGGGCCTACGAGCAGTACTTC.

Notes on this clone: Other nucleotide sequences in the sample specify the same CDR3. CDR3 in DNA: TGTGCCAGTAGTATCGGGGGGTACAATGAGCAGTTCTTC. Its protein is CASSIGGYNEQFF. The V call is TRBV19, the J call TRBJ2-1; 7 bases line up with TRBD2. There are 13 residues in the CDR3. Germline CDR1 reads LNHDA; CDR2 reads SQIVND (reference sequence). J was trimmed by 4 bases and V by 3 bases; bases with no gene match: 0.

This chain links TRBV27 with TRBJ1-1; D gene uncertain. Germline V gene lookup returns CDR1 MNHEY and CDR2 SMNVEV (reference sequence). V dropped 8 bases and J dropped 5 bases, with 15 bases sitting between them. This CDR3 contains 13 residues. CDR3: CASHPVPPTEAFF. DNA for the CDR3: TGTGCCAGCCACCCGGTCCCGCCAACTGAAGCTTTCTTT.

The chain recombines TRBV27 with TRBJ2-7, with D possibly being TRBD1 (6 bases). V gave up 5 bases and J gave up 2 bases, with 10 bases separating them. The CDR3 loop spans 13 amino acids. Germline-derived CDR1 and CDR2 are MNHEY and SMNVEV (reference sequence). The CDR3 is CASSPRTAYEQYF. CDR3 in DNA: TGTGCCAGCAGTCCAAGGACAGCCTACGAGCAGTACTTC.